This T cell receptor (beta chain) was sequenced in a study of Ad26.COV2.S vaccination and SARS-CoV-2 variants. Overall study: Donor joined the COV1001 Ad26.COV2.S trial arm. Donor got 5x10^10 or 1x10^11 viral particles of Ad26.COV2.S.

Using immunoSEQ multiplex PCR, the repertoire was profiled, and TCRdb retains in-frame clones only, with some absent. This sample has about 280,000 clones, with 70% to 90% found just once. Findings of the study overall: Measurements of TCR breadth and depth may have given underestimates of the total T cell responses. Reported findings describe substantial breadth in spike-specific CD8+ and CD4+ T cell responses following vaccination.

The length of the CDR3 is 13 residues. Germline-derived CDR1 and CDR2 are GTSNPN and SVGIG (reference sequence). V gave up 3 bases and J gave up 6 bases; unmatched junction bases: 6. With regard to this clone: No antigen is known for it.

Specified treatment: around 19 received Ad26.COV2.S at low or high dose, single or two shots; about 5 received placebo; per-sample allocation not given. It was on day 63 after the first vaccine or placebo injection that samples were taken. The V gene is TRBV30, the J gene TRBJ1-2; 8 bases are a match to TRBD1. The clonotype comes from a person aged 18-60 years who received the Ad26.COV2.S COVID-19 vaccine or a placebo. The specimen was peripheral blood, collected in a trial of Ad26.COV2.S vaccine versus placebo. The CDR3 DNA reads TGTGCCTGGAGCGAGACAGGGGAGAATGGCTACACCTTC. Translated, it gives CAWSETGENGYTF.